This entry lists 3 T cell receptor beta chains sequenced from one sample in a study of blood T cell repertoires in COVID-19 (dated by TCRdb to about 2020). Library preparation used the immunoSEQ multiplex PCR assay. Imported from immuneACCESS, the table was reduced by TCRdb to in-frame sequences with V and J called. These copies leave out some clones; in studies compared against another copy, an unresolved V gene accounts for under half, and the cause of the remainder is not known. In all, the sample holds tens of thousands of clones, and roughly nine tenths of those were seen once. The top ten clonotypes cover roughly 5.3% of the sample. Sequencing used peripheral blood. Receptor source: a man aged 60 to 69 with active COVID-19.

The V call is TRBV28, the J call TRBJ2-2, with D unresolved. Between the trimmed V and J ends, which lost 10 bases and 7 bases, there was a span of 13 bases. The germline V gene has CDR1 MDHEN and CDR2 SYDVKM. The CDR3 loop spans 12 amino acids. CDR3 protein: CAKGTSGGELFF. The CDR3 DNA sequence: TGTGCCAAAGGTACCTCGGGCGGGGAGCTGTTTTTT.

V gene TRBV7-3 combines with J gene TRBJ2-1, with 7 bases lining up with TRBD2. The CDR3 totals 13 residues. CDR1 is SGHTA, CDR2 FQGTGA, per germline. Germline trimming cut 7 bases from V and 9 bases from J; bases unmatched to any gene: 9. This CDR3 is CASTTAGVGEQFF. The DNA of the CDR3 is TGTGCCAGCACTACCGCGGGAGTCGGTGAGCAGTTCTTC.

The V gene is TRBV4-3, the J gene TRBJ2-1; 10 bases fit TRBD2. J was trimmed by 5 bases and V by 2 bases; bases with no gene match: 9. Germline V gives CDR1 LGHNA, CDR2 YSLEER. The CDR3 contains 17 residues. The CDR3 DNA reads TGCGCCAGCAGCCAAAGACTAGCGGGCCTACAAAACAATGAGCAGTTCTTC. Residues: CASSQRLAGLQNNEQFF.